These 2 T cell receptor beta chains came from one sample sequenced in a study of T cell responses to AZD1222 COVID-19 vaccine. Measured with immunoSEQ multiplex PCR; TCRdb has only the in-frame clones, and not every one. The sample consists of fewer than 150,000 clones, around 89% of them appearing once. Sequencing was performed on peripheral blood, taken 28 days after the second AZD1222 dose. The receptors derive from an adult who received the AZD1222 COVID-19 vaccine.

This clone was counted only a few times. The rearrangement joins TRBV19 to TRBJ2-3; perhaps TRBD2 as D (5 bases). Trimming removed 10 bases at V and 5 bases at J, with 19 bases between. The CDR3 covers 14 residues. CDR1 is LNHDA and CDR2 is SQIVND in the germline V gene (reference sequence). CDR3 region: CATWSGPVLDTQYF. The CDR3, as DNA: TGTGCCACATGGAGCGGACCCGTACTAGATACGCAGTATTTT.

The CDR3 DNA reads TGTGCCAGCAGGTCGGGCACCAATCAGCCCCAGCATTTT. Translation: CASRSGTNQPQHF. The rearrangement uses TRBV6-5 and TRBJ1-5; no definite D call. The CDR3 runs 13 residues. Germline CDR1 is MNHEY and CDR2 is SVGAGI. V shed 6 bases and J shed 3 bases, with 9 bases lying between them.